The 4 T cell receptor beta chains listed next were all sequenced from one sample in a study of blood T cell repertoires in COVID-19. Sequenced by immunoSEQ multiplex PCR; TCRdb stores in-frame clones only, minus some. The sample shows about 280,000 clones, 88% of them seen only once. Material: peripheral blood. The receptor source for this set is a man aged 18 to 30 with active or convalescent COVID-19.

The chain recombines TRBV9 with TRBJ1-1; D is possibly TRBD1 (5 bases). Germline loops: CDR1 SGDLS, CDR2 YYNGEE. The CDR3 length is 15 residues. V lost 2 bases and J 0 bases, leaving 11 bases between the germline ends. CDR3 region: CASSVRDSLNTEAFF. The CDR3 DNA follows: TGTGCCAGCAGCGTTAGAGACAGCTTGAACACTGAAGCTTTCTTT.

J is TRBJ1-4 and V is TRBV27; no reliable D call. The CDR3 is made up of 15 amino acids. Per germline, CDR1 MNHEY and CDR2 SMNVEV (reference sequence). The V gene lost 5 bases and the J gene lost 2 bases, with 12 bases spanning the gap. The DNA of the CDR3 is TGTGCCAGCAGTCCTATTGACGGGACTAATGAAAAACTGTTTTTT. It yields the protein CASSPIDGTNEKLFF.

V is TRBV4-1 and J is TRBJ1-2; possible D gene TRBD1, 6 bases. CDR1 is MGHRA, CDR2 YSYEKL, per germline. This CDR3 is 17 amino acids long. Trimming stripped 0 bases from V and 3 bases from J, with 17 bases between. The CDR3 nucleotides read TGCGCCAGCAGCCAAGATTCGGTGGGGGGGCACGACTATGGCTACACCTTC. Its protein is CASSQDSVGGHDYGYTF.

This clone was counted only a few times. The chain recombines TRBV11-2 with TRBJ1-5; 9 bases are a match to TRBD1. Germline V gene data show CDR1 as SGHAT and CDR2 as FQNNGV. Losses at the gene ends were 0 bases for V and 7 bases for J; bases not matched to a gene: 1. This CDR3 has 14 residues. Here the CDR3 reads CASSLETGGQPQHF. CDR3 sequence (DNA): TGTGCCAGCAGCTTAGAAACAGGGGGCCAGCCCCAGCATTTT.